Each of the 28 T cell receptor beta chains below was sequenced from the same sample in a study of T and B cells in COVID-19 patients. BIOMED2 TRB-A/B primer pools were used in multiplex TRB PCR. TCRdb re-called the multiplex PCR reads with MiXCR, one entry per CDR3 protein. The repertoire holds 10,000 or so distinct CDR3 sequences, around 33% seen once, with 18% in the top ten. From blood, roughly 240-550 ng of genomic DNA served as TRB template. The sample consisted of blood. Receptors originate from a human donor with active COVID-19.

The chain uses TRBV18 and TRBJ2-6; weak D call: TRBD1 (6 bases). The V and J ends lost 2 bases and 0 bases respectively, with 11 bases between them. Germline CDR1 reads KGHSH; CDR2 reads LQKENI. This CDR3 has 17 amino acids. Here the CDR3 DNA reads TGTGCCAGCTCACCAACCACAGGGTACTCTGGGGCCAACGTCCTGACTTTC. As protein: CASSPTTGYSGANVLTF.

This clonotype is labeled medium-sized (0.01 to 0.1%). The CDR3 DNA reads as TGTGCCAGCAGCGGGGACAGCATGGGGGGCTACACCTTC. Its protein product is CASSGDSMGGYTF. The chain carries TRBV11-1 and TRBJ1-2; 7 bases line up with TRBD1. The CDR3 spans 13 residues. Unmatched junction bases numbered 8, after V lost 5 bases and J lost 8 bases. Germline CDR1 and CDR2: SGHAT and FQDESV (reference sequence).

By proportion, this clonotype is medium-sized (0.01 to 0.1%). CDR3 amino acids: CASSVAGGNIQYF. Here the CDR3 DNA reads TGTGCCAGTAGTGTTGCAGGGGGGAACATTCAGTACTTC. The V gene is TRBV19, the J gene TRBJ2-4, with a weak D call TRBD1 (7 bases). The V gene's germline CDR1 is LNHDA and CDR2 SQIVND (reference sequence). This CDR3 region has 13 residues. V lost 5 bases to trimming and J lost 7 bases, with 12 bases between them.

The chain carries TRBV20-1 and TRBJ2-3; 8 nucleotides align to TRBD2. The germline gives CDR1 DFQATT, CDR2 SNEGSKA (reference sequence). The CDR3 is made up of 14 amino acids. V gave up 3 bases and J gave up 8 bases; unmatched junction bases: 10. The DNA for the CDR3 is TGCAGTGCTAGCGGGGGGGCAACGGTTGGTACGCAGTATTTT. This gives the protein CSASGGATVGTQYF.

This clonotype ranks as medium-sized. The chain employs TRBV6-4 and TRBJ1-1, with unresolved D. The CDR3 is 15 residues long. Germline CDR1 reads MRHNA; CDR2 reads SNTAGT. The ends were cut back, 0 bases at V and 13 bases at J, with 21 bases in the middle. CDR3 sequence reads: CASSDSIESGPSLFF. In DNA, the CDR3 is TGTGCCAGCAGTGACTCGATAGAATCAGGCCCGAGTCTTTTCTTT.

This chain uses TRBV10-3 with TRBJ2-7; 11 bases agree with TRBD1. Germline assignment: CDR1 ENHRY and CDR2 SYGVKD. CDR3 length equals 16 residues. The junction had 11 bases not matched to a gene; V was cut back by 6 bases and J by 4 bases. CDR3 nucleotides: TGTGCCATCAGGGGGGGGACAGGGGGTGGCGGGTACGAGCAGTACTTC. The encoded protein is CAIRGGTGGGGYEQYF.

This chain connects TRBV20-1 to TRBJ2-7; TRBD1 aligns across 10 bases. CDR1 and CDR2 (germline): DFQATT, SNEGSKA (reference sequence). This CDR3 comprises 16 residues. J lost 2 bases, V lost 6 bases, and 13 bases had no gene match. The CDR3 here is CSAEGLGTGDPYEQYF. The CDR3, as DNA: TGCAGTGCCGAGGGGTTAGGGACAGGGGATCCCTACGAGCAGTACTTC.

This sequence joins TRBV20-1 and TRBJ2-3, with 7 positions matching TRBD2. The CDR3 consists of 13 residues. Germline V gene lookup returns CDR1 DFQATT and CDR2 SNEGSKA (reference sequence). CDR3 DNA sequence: TGCAGGGGGGTGAGCGGGGGCACAGATACGCAGTATTTT. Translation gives CRGVSGGTDTQYF.

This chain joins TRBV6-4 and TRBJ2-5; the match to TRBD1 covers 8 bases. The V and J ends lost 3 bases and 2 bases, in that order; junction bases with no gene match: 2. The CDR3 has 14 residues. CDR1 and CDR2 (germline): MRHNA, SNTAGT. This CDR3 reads CASSEQGGQETQYF. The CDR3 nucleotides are TGTGCCAGCAGTGAACAGGGGGGACAAGAGACCCAGTACTTC.

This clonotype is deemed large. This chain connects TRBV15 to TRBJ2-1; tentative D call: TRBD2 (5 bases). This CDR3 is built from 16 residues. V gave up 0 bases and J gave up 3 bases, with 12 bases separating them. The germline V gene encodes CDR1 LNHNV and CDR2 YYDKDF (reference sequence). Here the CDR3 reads CATSRDRAGGYNEQFF. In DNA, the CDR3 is TGTGCCACCAGCAGAGATCGGGCGGGCGGCTACAATGAGCAGTTCTTC.

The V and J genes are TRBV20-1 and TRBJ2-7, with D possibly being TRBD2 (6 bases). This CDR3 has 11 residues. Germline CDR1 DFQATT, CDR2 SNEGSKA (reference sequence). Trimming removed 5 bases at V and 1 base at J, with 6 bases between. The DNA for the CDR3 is TGCAGTGCTGGGGGGTCCTACGAGCAGTACTTC. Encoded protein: CSAGGSYEQYF.

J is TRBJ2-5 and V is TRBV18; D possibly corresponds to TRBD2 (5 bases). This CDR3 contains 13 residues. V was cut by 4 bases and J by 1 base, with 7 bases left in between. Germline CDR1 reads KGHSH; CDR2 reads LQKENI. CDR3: CASSREFQETQYF. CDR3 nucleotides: TGTGCCAGCTCACGGGAGTTCCAAGAGACCCAGTACTTC.

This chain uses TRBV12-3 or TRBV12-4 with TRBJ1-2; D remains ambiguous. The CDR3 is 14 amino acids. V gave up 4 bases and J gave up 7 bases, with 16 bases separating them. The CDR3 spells CASSSRAGSFGYTF. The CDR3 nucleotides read TGTGCCAGCAGTTCACGAGCCGGGAGCTTTGGCTACACCTTC.

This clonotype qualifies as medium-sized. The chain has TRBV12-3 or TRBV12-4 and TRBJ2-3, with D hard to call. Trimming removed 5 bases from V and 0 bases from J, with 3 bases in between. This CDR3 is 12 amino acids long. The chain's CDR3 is CASSRSTDTQYF. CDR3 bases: TGTGCCAGCAGTCGGAGCACAGATACGCAGTATTTT.

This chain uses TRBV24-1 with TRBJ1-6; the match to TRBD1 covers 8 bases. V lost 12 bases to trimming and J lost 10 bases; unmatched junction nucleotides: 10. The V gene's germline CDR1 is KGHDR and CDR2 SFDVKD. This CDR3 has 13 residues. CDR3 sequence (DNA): TGTGCCTCCCTACAGGGGGTCGGGTCACCCCTCCACTTT. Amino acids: CASLQGVGSPLHF.

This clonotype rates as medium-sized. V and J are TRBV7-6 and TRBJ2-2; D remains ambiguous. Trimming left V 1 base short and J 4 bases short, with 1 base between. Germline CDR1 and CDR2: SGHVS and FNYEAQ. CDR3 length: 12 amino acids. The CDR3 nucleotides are TGTGCCAGCAGCTTAGGCACCGGGGAGCTGTTTTTT. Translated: CASSLGTGELFF.

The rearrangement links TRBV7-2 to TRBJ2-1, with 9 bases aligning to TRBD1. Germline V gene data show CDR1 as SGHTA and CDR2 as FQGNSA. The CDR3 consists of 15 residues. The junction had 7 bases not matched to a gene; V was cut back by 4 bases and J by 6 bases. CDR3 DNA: TGTGCCAGCAGCTCCCGGGACAGGGATATCAATGAGCAGTTCTTC. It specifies CASSSRDRDINEQFF. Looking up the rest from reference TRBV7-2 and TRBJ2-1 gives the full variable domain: GAGVSQSPSNKVTEKGKDVELRCDPISGHTALYWYRQSLGQGLEFLIYFQGNSAPDKSGLPSDRFSAERTGGSVSTLTIQRTQQEDSAVYLCASSSRDRDINEQFFGPGTRLTVL.

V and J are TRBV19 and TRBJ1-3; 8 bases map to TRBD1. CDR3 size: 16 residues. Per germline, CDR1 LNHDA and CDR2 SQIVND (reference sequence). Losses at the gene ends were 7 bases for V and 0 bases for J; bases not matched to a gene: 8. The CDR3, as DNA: TGTGCCAGTACCCCGACAGGGGACATCTCTGGAAACACCATATATTTT. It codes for CASTPTGDISGNTIYF.

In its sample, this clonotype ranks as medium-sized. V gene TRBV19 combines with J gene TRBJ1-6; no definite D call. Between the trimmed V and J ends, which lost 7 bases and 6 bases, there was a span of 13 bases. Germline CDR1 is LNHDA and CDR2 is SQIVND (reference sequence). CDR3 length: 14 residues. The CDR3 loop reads CASMKRAINSPLHF. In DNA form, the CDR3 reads TGTGCCAGTATGAAGCGAGCGATTAATTCACCCCTCCACTTT.

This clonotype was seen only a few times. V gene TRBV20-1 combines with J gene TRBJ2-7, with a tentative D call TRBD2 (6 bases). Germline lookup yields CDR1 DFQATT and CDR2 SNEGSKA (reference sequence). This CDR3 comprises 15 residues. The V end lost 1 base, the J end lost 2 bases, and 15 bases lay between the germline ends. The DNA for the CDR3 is TGCAGTGCTAGAGGGGGGGTTCGGGTGGCCTACGAGCAGTACTTC. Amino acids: CSARGGVRVAYEQYF.

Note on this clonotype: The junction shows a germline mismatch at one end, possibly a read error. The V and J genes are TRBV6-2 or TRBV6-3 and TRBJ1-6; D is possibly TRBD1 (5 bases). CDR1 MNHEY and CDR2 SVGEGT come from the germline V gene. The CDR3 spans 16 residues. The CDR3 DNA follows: TGTGCCAGAAGTTACTCGAATTCAGGGACGGATTCACCCCTCCACTTT. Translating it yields CARSYSNSGTDSPLHF.

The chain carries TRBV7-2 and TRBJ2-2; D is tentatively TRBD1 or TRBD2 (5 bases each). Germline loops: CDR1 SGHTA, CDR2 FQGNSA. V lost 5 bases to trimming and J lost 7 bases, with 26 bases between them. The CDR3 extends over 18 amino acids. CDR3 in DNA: TGTGCCAGCAGCCGACAGCCATATACCCCGGGGTCAGGCGGGGAGCTGTTTTTT. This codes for CASSRQPYTPGSGGELFF. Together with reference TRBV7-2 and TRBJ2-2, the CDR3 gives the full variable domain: GAGVSQSPSNKVTEKGKDVELRCDPISGHTALYWYRQSLGQGLEFLIYFQGNSAPDKSGLPSDRFSAERTGGSVSTLTIQRTQQEDSAVYLCASSRQPYTPGSGGELFFGEGSRLTVL.

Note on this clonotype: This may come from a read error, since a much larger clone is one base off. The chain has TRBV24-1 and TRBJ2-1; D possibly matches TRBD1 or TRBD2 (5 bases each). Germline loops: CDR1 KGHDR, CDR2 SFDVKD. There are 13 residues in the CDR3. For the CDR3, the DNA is TGTGCCACCGGTGAGGGGTCGGCCAATGAGCAGTTCTTC. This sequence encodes CATGEGSANEQFF.

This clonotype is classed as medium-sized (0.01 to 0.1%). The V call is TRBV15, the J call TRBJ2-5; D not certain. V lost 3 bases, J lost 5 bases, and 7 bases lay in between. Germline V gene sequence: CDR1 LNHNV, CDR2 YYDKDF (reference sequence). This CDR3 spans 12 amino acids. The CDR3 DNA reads TGTGCCACCAGCAGTGCTGCGGAGACCCAGTACTTC. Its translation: CATSSAAETQYF.

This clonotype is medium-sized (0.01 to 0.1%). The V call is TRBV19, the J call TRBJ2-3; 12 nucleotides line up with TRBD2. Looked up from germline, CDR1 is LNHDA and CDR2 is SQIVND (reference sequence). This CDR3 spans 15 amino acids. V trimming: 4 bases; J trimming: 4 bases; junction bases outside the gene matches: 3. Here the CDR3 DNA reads TGTGCCAGTAGTACAACTAGCGGGGGGCCAGATACGCAGTATTTT. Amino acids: CASSTTSGGPDTQYF.

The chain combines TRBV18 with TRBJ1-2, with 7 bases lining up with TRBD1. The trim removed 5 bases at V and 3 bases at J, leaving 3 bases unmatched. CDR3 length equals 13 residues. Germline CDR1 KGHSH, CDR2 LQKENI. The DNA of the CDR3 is TGTGCCAGCTCATCCGGACAGGACTATGGCTACACCTTC. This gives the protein CASSSGQDYGYTF. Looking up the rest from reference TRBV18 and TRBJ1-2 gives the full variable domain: NAGVMQNPRHLVRRRGQEARLRCSPMKGHSHVYWYRQLPEEGLKFMVYLQKENIIDESGMPKERFSAEFPKEGPSILRIQQVVRGDSAAYFCASSSGQDYGYTFGSGTRLTVV.

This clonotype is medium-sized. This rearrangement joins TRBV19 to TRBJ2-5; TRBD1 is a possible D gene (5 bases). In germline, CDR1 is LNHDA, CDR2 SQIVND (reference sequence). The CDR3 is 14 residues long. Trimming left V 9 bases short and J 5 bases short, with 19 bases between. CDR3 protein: CASRDRYNRETQYF. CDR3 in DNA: TGTGCCAGCAGAGACAGATATAACAGGGAGACCCAGTACTTC.

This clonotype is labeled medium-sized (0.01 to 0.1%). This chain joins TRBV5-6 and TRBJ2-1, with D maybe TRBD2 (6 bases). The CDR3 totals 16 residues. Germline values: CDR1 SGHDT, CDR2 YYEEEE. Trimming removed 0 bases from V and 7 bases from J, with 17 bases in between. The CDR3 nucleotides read TGTGCCAGCAGCTTGGGGGGAGGCCTTGGTGGGAATGAGCAGTTCTTC. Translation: CASSLGGGLGGNEQFF.